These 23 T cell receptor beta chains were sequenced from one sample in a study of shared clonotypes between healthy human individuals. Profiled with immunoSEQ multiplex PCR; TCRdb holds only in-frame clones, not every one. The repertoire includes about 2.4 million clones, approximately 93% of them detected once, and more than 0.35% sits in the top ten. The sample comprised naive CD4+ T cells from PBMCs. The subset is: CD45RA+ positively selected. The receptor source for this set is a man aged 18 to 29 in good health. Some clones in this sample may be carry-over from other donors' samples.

CDR3 amino acids: CASSLWPSAGEQYF. The CDR3 DNA reads TGTGCCAGCAGCTTATGGCCTAGCGCGGGCGAGCAGTACTTC. The V and J genes are TRBV7-2 and TRBJ2-7, with a tentative D call TRBD2 (6 bases). Germline CDR1 is SGHTA and CDR2 is FQGNSA. V was trimmed by 2 bases and J by 6 bases, leaving 14 bases between them. The CDR3 runs 14 residues.

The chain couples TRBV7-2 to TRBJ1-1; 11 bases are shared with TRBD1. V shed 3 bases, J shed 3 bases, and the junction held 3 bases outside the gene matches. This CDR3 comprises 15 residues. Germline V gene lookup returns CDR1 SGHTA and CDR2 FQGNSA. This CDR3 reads CASSLGTGGYTEAFF. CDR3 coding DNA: TGTGCCAGCAGCTTGGGGACAGGGGGGTACACTGAAGCTTTCTTT.

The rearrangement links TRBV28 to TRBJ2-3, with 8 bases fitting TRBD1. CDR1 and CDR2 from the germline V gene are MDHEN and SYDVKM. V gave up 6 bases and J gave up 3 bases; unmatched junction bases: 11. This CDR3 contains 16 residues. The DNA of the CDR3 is TGTGCCAGCAGCCCTCTAGGGACAGGAAGGACAGATACGCAGTATTTT. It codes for CASSPLGTGRTDTQYF.

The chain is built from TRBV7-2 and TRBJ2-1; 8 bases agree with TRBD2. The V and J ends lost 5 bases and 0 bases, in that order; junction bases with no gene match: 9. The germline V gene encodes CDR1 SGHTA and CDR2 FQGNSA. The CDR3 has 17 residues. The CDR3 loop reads CASSRGASGSSYNEQFF. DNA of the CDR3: TGTGCCAGCAGCCGGGGGGCTAGCGGGTCCTCCTACAATGAGCAGTTCTTC.

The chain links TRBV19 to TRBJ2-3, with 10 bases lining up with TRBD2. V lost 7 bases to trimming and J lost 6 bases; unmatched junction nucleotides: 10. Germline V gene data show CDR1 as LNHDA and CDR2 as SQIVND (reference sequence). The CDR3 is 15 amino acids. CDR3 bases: TGTGCCAGTAAGGTTTCGGCTAGCGGGGGCGATACGCAGTATTTT. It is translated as CASKVSASGGDTQYF.

The CDR3 sequence: CASSQVRVTTDTQYF. The CDR3 bases are TGTGCCAGCAGCCAAGTCAGGGTAACCACAGATACGCAGTATTTT. This chain connects TRBV4-2 to TRBJ2-3, with D maybe TRBD1 (5 bases). Trimming removed 1 base from V and 2 bases from J, with 10 bases in between. CDR1 is LGHNA, CDR2 YNFKEQ, per germline. The CDR3 consists of 15 residues.

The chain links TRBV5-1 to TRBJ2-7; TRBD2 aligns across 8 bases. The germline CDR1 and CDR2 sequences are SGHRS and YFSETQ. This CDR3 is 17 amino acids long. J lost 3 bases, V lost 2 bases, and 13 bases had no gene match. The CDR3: CASSFGAGDRKGYEQYF. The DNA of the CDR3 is TGCGCCAGCAGCTTTGGAGCGGGGGACCGCAAAGGCTACGAGCAGTACTTC.

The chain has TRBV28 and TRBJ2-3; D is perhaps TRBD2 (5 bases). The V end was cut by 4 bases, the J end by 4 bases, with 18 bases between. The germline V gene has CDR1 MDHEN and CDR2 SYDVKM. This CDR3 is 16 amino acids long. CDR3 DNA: TGTGCCAGCAGTTCTCCGGGGAGTCGAAACTCAGATACGCAGTATTTT. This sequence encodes CASSSPGSRNSDTQYF.

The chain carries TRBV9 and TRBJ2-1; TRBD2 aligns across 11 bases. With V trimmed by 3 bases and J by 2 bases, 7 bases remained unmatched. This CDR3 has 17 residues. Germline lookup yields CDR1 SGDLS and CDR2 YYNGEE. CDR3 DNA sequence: TGTGCCAGCAGCGCACCTTTGGGACTAGCGGCCTACAATGAGCAGTTCTTC. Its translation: CASSAPLGLAAYNEQFF.

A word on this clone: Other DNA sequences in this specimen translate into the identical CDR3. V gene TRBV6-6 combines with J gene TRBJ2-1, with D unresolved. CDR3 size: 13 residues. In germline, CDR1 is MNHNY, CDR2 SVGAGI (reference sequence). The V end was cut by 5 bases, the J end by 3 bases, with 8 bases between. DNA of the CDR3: TGTGCCAGCAGTCCTGACGACTACAATGAGCAGTTCTTC. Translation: CASSPDDYNEQFF.

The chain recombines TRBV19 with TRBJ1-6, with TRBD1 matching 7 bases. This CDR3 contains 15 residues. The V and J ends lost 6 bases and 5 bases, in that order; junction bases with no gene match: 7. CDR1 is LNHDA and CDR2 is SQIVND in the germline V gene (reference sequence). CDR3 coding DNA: TGTGCCAGTAGGGACCCGGGACAGAATAATTCACCCCTCCACTTT. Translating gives CASRDPGQNNSPLHF.

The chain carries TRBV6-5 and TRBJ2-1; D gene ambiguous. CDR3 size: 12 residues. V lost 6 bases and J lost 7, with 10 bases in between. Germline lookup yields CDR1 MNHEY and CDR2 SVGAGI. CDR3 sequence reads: CASSSQPNEQFF. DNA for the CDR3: TGTGCCAGCAGCTCACAGCCTAATGAGCAGTTCTTC.

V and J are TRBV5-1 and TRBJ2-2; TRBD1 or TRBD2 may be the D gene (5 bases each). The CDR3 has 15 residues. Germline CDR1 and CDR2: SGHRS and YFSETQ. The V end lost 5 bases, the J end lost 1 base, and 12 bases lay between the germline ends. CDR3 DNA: TGCGCCAGCAGTTACCTTGGGGGGAACACCGGGGAGCTGTTTTTT. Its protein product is CASSYLGGNTGELFF.

This CDR3 reads CASSLEDGRRNQPQHF. CDR3 DNA sequence: TGTGCCAGCAGCTTAGAGGATGGGCGGAGGAATCAGCCCCAGCATTTT. The rearrangement uses TRBV7-2 and TRBJ1-5; D call uncertain. V was trimmed by 1 base and J by 4 bases, leaving 14 bases between them. Germline CDR1 SGHTA, CDR2 FQGNSA. This CDR3 has 16 residues. Full variable domain (rest looked up from reference TRBV7-2 and TRBJ1-5): GAGVSQSPSNKVTEKGKDVELRCDPISGHTALYWYRQSLGQGLEFLIYFQGNSAPDKSGLPSDRFSAERTGGSVSTLTIQRTQQEDSAVYLCASSLEDGRRNQPQHFGDGTRLSIL.

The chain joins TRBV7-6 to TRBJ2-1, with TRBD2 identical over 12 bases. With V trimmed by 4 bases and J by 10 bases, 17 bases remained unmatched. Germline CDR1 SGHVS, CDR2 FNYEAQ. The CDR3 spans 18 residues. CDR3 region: CASSSGGASGRAAGEQFF. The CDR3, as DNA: TGTGCCAGCAGCTCGGGAGGGGCTAGCGGGAGGGCAGCTGGGGAGCAGTTCTTC.

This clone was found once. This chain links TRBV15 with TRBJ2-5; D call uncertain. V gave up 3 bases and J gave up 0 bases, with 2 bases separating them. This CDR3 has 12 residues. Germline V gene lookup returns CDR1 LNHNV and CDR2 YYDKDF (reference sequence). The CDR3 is CATSRYQETQYF. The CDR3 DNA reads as TGTGCCACCAGCAGGTACCAAGAGACCCAGTACTTC.

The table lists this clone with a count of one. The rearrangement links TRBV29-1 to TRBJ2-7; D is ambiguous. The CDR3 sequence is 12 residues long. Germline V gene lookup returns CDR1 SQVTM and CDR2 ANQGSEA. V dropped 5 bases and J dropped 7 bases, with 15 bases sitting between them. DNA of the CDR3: TGCAGCGTTACCCCGCCCTCTGGGGAGCAGTACTTC. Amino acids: CSVTPPSGEQYF.

CDR3 protein: CASSWGAEETQYF. The DNA of the CDR3 is TGTGCCAGCAGCTGGGGGGCAGAAGAGACCCAGTACTTC. This chain uses TRBV5-5 with TRBJ2-5, with D perhaps TRBD1 or TRBD2 (6 bases each). The CDR3 has 13 residues. CDR1 and CDR2 from the germline V gene are SGHKS and YYEKEE (reference sequence). The ends were cut back, 3 bases at V and 3 bases at J, with 9 bases in the middle.

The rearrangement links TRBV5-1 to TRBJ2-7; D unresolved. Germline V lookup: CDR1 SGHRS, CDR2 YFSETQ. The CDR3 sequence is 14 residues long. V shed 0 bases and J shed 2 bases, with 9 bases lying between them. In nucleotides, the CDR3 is TGCGCCAGCAGCTTGGTCAGCGCTACCTACGAGCAGTACTTC. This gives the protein CASSLVSATYEQYF.

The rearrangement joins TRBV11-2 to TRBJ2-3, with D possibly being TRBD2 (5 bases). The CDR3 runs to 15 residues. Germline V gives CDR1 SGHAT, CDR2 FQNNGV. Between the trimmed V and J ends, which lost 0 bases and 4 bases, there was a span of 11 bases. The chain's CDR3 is CASSLDRGRADTQYF. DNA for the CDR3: TGTGCCAGCAGCTTAGATCGGGGTAGAGCAGATACGCAGTATTTT. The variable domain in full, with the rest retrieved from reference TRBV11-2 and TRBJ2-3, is EAGVAQSPRYKIIEKRQSVAFWCNPISGHATLYWYQQILGQGPKLLIQFQNNGVVDDSQLPKDRFSAERLKGVDSTLKIQPAKLEDSAVYLCASSLDRGRADTQYFGPGTRLTVL.

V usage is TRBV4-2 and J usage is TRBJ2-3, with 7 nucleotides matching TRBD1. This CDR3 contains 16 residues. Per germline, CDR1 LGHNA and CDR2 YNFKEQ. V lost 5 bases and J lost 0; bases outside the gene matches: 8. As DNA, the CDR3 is TGTGCCAGCAGCTTTGGTGGACAGGCTAGCACAGATACGCAGTATTTT. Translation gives CASSFGGQASTDTQYF.

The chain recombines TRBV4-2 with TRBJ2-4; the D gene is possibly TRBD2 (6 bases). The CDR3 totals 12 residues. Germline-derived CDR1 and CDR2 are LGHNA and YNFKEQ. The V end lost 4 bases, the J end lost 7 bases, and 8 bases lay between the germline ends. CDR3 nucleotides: TGTGCCAGCAGCCCGGCGGGGAACATTCAGTACTTC. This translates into CASSPAGNIQYF.

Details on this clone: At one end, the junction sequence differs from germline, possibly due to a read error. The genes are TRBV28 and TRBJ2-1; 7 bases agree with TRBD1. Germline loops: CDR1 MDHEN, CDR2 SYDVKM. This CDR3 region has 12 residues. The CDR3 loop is CATQDPRDSQIF. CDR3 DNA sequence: TGTGCCACACAGGATCCCCGGGACAGCCAGATCTTC.